This T cell receptor beta chain was profiled in a study of blood T cell repertoires in COVID-19. About the research overall: Some COVID-19 samples were acute and others convalescent; all came from the United States, Italy and Spain.

Germline CDR1 reads MNHEY; CDR2 reads SVGAGI. Trimming stripped 7 bases from V and 7 bases from J, with 10 bases between. The CDR3 consists of 11 residues. Enrollees, roughly 18 to 95 years old, lived in 24 US areas. The study counted Cohort 3 donors as recovered given two negative PCRs, clearance, or symptom resolution. Profiled with immunoSEQ multiplex PCR; TCRdb holds only in-frame clones, not every one. The repertoire holds around 120,000 clones, with approximately 86% as singletons. The chain is built from TRBV6-5 and TRBJ2-5; no reliable D call. The receptor comes from a woman between 50 and 59 years old who had recovered from COVID-19. Sequencing input: PBMCs or T cells enriched from blood (not recorded which). In DNA form, the CDR3 reads TGTGCCAGCACCGCGGAAGGGACCCAGTACTTC. Translation: CASTAEGTQYF.